This T cell receptor beta chain was recorded in a study of blood T cells in healthy people across ages. This clonotype was found once. Combining a sample-barcoded 5' primer with a J-beta primer mix, a second PCR ran for about 6 to 12 cycles. MiXCR was run by TCRdb on the 5' RACE reads, yielding one entry per CDR3 protein. The sample has around 800,000 distinct CDR3 sequences; around 42% are singletons. CDR1 is SGHDT and CDR2 is YYEEEE in the germline V gene. The CDR3 spans 14 residues. Trimming shortened V by 0 bases and J by 5 bases, and 11 bases separated the two germline ends. The source material was blood. The clonotype originates from a man in his sixties in good health. The chain is built from TRBV5-6 and TRBJ1-2; D may be TRBD1 (5 bases). The CDR3 loop is CASSLDRGVYGYTF. DNA for the CDR3: TGTGCCAGCAGCTTGGATCGGGGCGTTTATGGCTACACCTTC.